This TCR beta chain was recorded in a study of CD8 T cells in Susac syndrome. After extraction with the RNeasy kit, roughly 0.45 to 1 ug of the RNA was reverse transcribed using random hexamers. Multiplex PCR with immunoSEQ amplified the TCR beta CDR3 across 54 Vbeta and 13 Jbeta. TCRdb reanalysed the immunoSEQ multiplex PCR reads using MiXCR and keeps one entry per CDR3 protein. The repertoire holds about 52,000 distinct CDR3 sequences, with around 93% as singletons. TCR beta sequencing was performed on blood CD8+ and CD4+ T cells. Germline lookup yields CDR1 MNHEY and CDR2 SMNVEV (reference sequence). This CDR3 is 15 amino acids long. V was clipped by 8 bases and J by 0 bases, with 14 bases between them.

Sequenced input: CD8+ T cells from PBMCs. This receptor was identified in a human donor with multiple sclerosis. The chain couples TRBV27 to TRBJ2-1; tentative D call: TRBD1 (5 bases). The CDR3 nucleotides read TGTGCCAGCGGGGCTCTAGTCTCCTCCTACAATGAGCAGTTCTTC. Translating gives CASGALVSSYNEQFF.